The 2 T cell receptor beta chains below all came from one sample that was sequenced in a study of cytomegalovirus exposure and HLA in healthy donors. TCRdb's copy holds only in-frame clones and misses some; the assay was immunoSEQ multiplex PCR. The sample lists tens of thousands of clones; 96% were seen once. Sequencing input: PBMCs. These receptors came from a man aged 18 to 30 in good health and CMV-seronegative.

The rearrangement uses TRBV28 and TRBJ2-7; D is uncertain. V was clipped by 1 base and J by 4 bases, with 14 bases between them. The CDR3 is 15 residues long. Germline assignment: CDR1 MDHEN and CDR2 SYDVKM. The CDR3 is CASSLLGTTGYEQYF. The CDR3 DNA is TGTGCCAGCAGTTTATTAGGAACTACTGGGTACGAGCAGTACTTC.

V gene TRBV6-1 combines with J gene TRBJ2-1, with 7 positions matching TRBD1. V lost 10 bases and J lost 0; bases outside the gene matches: 6. The CDR3 totals 14 residues. Germline V gene lookup returns CDR1 MNHNS and CDR2 SASEGT. CDR3 DNA sequence: TGTGCCACCTCGACAGGGAGCTCCTACAATGAGCAGTTCTTC. Translation gives CATSTGSSYNEQFF.